Following are 14 T cell receptor beta chains from one sample sequenced in a study of blood T cells in healthy people across ages. It was with a sample-barcoded 5' primer and a J-beta primer mix that a second PCR of about 7 to 12 cycles was run. One entry per CDR3 protein, called by TCRdb with MiXCR from the 5' RACE reads. Found here are around 1,000,000 distinct CDR3 sequences, 20% to 25% of them singletons; the top ten hold about 0.8%. In addition, the sample was reused for a study of T cells of mothers and their children.

The sample taken for sequencing was blood. These receptors were obtained from a girl aged 2 to 10 in good health.

This clonotype was counted once. A junction boundary mismatches the germline segment, possibly from a read error. The chain recombines TRBV6-2 or TRBV6-3 with TRBJ2-7, with D possibly being TRBD2 (5 bases). Per germline, CDR1 MNHEY and CDR2 SVGEGT. The CDR3 covers 15 residues. CDR3 nucleotide sequence: TGTGCCAGCAGTTACTCGCCGGTGAGGGAATACGGGCAGTACTTC. Amino acids: CASSYSPVREYGQYF.

This chain uses TRBV12-3 or TRBV12-4 with TRBJ1-1; D is uncertain. The ends were cut back, 4 bases at V and 10 bases at J, with 13 bases in the middle. The length of the CDR3 is 12 residues. CDR3 nucleotides: TGTGCCAGCAGTTCCGACGGGCTGAGAGCTTTCTTT. It translates to CASSSDGLRAFF.

This clonotype was counted only a few times. V and J are TRBV7-2 and TRBJ1-2; 10 positions agree with TRBD1. This CDR3 has 15 residues. Germline trimming cut 4 bases from V and 3 bases from J; bases unmatched to any gene: 5. Looked up from germline, CDR1 is SGHTA and CDR2 is FQGNSA. CDR3 nucleotide sequence: TGTGCCAGCAGCTCACGGGACAGGGGAGACTATGGCTACACCTTC. Protein: CASSSRDRGDYGYTF.

On this clonotype: One end of the junction varies from germline; a read error may be responsible. This chain links TRBV7-7 with TRBJ2-1, with a tentative D call TRBD2 (7 bases). Germline assignment: CDR1 SSHAT and CDR2 FNYEAQ (reference sequence). This CDR3 has 13 residues. DNA of the CDR3: TGTGCTAGCAGCTTAGGGGGGGGAGAGACCCGGTACTTC. Protein: CASSLGGGETRYF.

This sequence joins TRBV7-2 and TRBJ2-5, with 7 bases that match TRBD2. Germline CDR1 SGHTA, CDR2 FQGNSA. The CDR3 consists of 15 residues. Trimming took 4 bases from V and 1 from J; bases not matched to a gene: 6. In DNA form, the CDR3 reads TGTGCCAGCAGCTCCCAGCGGGGCACCCAAGAGACCCAGTACTTC. Translated: CASSSQRGTQETQYF.

The sample holds a few counts of this clonotype. The chain employs TRBV7-9 and TRBJ2-5; 10 bases align to TRBD2. CDR1 and CDR2 from the germline V gene are SEHNR and FQNEAQ (reference sequence). The junction had 3 bases not matched to a gene; V was cut back by 1 base and J by 1 base. The CDR3 length is 16 residues. The chain's CDR3 is CASSLEGTSVQETQYF. The CDR3 DNA reads TGTGCCAGCAGCTTAGAAGGGACTAGCGTCCAAGAGACCCAGTACTTC.

The rearrangement uses TRBV19 and TRBJ2-2; possible D gene TRBD2, 6 bases. Germline V gene lookup returns CDR1 LNHDA and CDR2 SQIVND (reference sequence). Trimming stripped 5 bases from V and 5 bases from J, with 9 bases between. CDR3 length: 13 amino acids. CDR3 nucleotides: TGTGCCAGTAGTTCGACTAGAACCGGGGAGCTGTTTTTT. It yields the protein CASSSTRTGELFF.

This clonotype was observed a handful of times. The chain carries TRBV7-2 and TRBJ2-3; D is perhaps TRBD1 (5 bases). V was trimmed by 1 base and J by 4 bases, leaving 12 bases between them. CDR1 SGHTA and CDR2 FQGNSA come from the germline V gene. The CDR3 length is 15 residues. The CDR3 sequence is CASSLGATVPDTQYF. As DNA, the CDR3 is TGTGCCAGCAGCTTAGGTGCGACAGTCCCAGATACGCAGTATTTT.

This clonotype was observed a handful of times. The chain employs TRBV6-2 or TRBV6-3 and TRBJ2-3, with D unclear. Between the trimmed V and J ends, which lost 5 bases and 11 bases, there was a span of 17 bases. The germline V gene has CDR1 MNHEY and CDR2 SVGEGT. There are 13 residues in the CDR3. CDR3 nucleotide sequence: TGTGCCAGCAGTGATGGACCCTTCCCCGTGCAGTATTTT. As protein: CASSDGPFPVQYF.

This clonotype was counted only a few times. CDR3 nucleotides: TGTGCCAGCAGTTTGGTGGTGGGGGGGGGCGGGACCCAGTACTTC. This codes for CASSLVVGGGGTQYF. The chain has TRBV6-5 and TRBJ2-5; D possibly corresponds to TRBD2 (7 bases). Trimming removed 4 bases at V and 7 bases at J, with 19 bases between. The CDR3 loop spans 15 amino acids. Germline V gene data show CDR1 as MNHEY and CDR2 as SVGAGI.

The chain joins TRBV2 to TRBJ2-5, with 9 bases lining up with TRBD2. The DNA matches TRBJ2-1 better at its end, which makes the J call doubtful. The CDR3 is made up of 12 amino acids. CDR1 is SNHLY, CDR2 FYNNEI, per germline. The CDR3 loop is CASTRASGNQFF. CDR3 bases: TGTGCCAGCACACGGGCTAGCGGGAATCAGTTCTTC.

The chain combines TRBV29-1 with TRBJ2-7; D could derive from TRBD1 or TRBD2 (5 bases each). In germline, CDR1 is SQVTM, CDR2 ANQGSEA. The CDR3 is made up of 12 amino acids. Trimming stripped 4 bases from V and 3 bases from J, with 10 bases between. The chain's CDR3 is CSVAQGDYEQYF. The CDR3 DNA sequence: TGCAGCGTTGCGCAGGGAGACTACGAGCAGTACTTC.

The chain has TRBV7-2 and TRBJ1-5; D is unresolved. The ends were cut back, 2 bases at V and 4 bases at J, with 9 bases in the middle. Germline V lookup: CDR1 SGHTA, CDR2 FQGNSA. This CDR3 comprises 14 residues. The CDR3 coding sequence is TGTGCCAGCAGCTTAAACGCGTGGAATCAGCCCCAGCATTTT. Amino acid sequence: CASSLNAWNQPQHF.

The J gene is TRBJ2-3, the V gene TRBV20-1, with 11 nucleotides matching TRBD2. Germline assignment: CDR1 DFQATT and CDR2 SNEGSKA (reference sequence). With V trimmed by 6 bases and J by 3 bases, 5 bases remained unmatched. This CDR3 is 14 amino acids long. The CDR3 reads CSAKTSGVTDTQYF. CDR3 in DNA: TGCAGTGCGAAGACTAGCGGGGTTACAGATACGCAGTATTTT.